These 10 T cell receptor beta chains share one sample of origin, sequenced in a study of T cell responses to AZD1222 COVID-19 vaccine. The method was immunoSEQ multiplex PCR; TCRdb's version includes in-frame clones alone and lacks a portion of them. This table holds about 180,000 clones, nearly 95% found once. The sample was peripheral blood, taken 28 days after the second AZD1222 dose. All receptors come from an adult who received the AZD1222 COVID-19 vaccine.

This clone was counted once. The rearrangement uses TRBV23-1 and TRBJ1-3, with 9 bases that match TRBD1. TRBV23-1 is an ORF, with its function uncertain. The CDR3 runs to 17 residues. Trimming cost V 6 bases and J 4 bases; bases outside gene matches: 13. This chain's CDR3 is CASSPNPGTGNGNTIYF. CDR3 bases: TGCGCCAGCAGCCCCAATCCCGGGACAGGGAACGGAAACACCATATATTTT.

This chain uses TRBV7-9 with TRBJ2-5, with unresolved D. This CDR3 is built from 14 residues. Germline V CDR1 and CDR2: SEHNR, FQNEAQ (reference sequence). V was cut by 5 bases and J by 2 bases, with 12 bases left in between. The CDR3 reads CASSPGRWQETQYF. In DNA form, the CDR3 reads TGTGCCAGCAGCCCCGGCCGCTGGCAAGAGACCCAGTACTTC.

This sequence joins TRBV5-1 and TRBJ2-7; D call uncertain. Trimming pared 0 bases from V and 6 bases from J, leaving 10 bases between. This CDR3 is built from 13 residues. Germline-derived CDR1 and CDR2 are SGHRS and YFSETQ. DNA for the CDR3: TGCGCCAGCAGCTTGGAACTCTTCTCCGAGCAGTACTTC. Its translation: CASSLELFSEQYF.

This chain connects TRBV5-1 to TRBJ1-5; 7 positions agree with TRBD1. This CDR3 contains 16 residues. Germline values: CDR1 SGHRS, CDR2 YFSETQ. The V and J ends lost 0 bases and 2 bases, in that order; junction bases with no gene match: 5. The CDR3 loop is CASSLGQGGGNQPQHF. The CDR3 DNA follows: TGCGCCAGCAGCTTGGGACAGGGAGGGGGCAATCAGCCCCAGCATTTT.

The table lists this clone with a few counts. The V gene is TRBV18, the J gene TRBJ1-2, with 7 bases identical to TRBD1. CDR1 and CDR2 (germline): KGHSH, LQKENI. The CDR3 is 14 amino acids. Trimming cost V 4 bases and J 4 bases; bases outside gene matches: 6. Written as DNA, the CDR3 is TGTGCCAGCTCACTGGACCGGGACAGCTATGGCTACACCTTC. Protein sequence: CASSLDRDSYGYTF.

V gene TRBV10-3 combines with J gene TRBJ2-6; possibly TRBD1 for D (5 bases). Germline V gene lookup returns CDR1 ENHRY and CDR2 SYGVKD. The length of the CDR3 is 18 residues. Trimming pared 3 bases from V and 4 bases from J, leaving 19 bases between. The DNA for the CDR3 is TGTGCCATCAGTGATTGGGGCGGTGGGGCGCAGGGGGCCAACGTCCTGACTTTC. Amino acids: CAISDWGGGAQGANVLTF.

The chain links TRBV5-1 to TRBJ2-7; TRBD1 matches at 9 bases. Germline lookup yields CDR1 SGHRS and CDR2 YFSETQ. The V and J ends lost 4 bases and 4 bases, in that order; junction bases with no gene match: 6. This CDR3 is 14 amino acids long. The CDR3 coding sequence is TGCGCCAGCAGCCGGACAGGGGAGGCGTACGAGCAGTACTTC. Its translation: CASSRTGEAYEQYF. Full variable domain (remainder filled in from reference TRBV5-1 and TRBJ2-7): KAGVTQTPRYLIKTRGQQVTLSCSPISGHRSVSWYQQTPGQGLQFLFEYFSETQRNKGNFPGRFSGRQFSNSRSEMNVSTLELGDSALYLCASSRTGEAYEQYFGPGTRLTVT.

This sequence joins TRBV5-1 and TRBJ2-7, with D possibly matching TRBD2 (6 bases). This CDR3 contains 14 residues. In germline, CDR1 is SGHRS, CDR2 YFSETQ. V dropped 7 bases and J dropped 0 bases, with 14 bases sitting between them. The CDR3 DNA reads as TGCGCCAGCCAGGAGGGCGGCAGCTCCTACGAGCAGTACTTC. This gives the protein CASQEGGSSYEQYF. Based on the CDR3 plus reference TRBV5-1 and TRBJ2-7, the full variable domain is KAGVTQTPRYLIKTRGQQVTLSCSPISGHRSVSWYQQTPGQGLQFLFEYFSETQRNKGNFPGRFSGRQFSNSRSEMNVSTLELGDSALYLCASQEGGSSYEQYFGPGTRLTVT.

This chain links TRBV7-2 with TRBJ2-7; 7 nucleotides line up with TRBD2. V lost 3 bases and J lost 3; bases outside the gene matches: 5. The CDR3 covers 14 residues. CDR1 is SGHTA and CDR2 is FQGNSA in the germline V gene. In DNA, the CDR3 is TGTGCCAGCAGCTTTGGACTAGTCAGCTACGAGCAGTACTTC. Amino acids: CASSFGLVSYEQYF. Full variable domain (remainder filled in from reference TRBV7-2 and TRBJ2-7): GAGVSQSPSNKVTEKGKDVELRCDPISGHTALYWYRQSLGQGLEFLIYFQGNSAPDKSGLPSDRFSAERTGGSVSTLTIQRTQQEDSAVYLCASSFGLVSYEQYFGPGTRLTVT.

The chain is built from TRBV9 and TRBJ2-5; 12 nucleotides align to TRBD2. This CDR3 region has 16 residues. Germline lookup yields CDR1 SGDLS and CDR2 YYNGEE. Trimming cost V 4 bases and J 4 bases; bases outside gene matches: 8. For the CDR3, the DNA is TGTGCCAGCAGCTTAGGACTAGCGGGGCCCTCAGAGACCCAGTACTTC. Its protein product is CASSLGLAGPSETQYF.